These T cell receptor beta chains were read from a single sample in a study of blood T cell dynamics during melanoma immunotherapy. Some clones are missing from TCRdb's copy, which holds only in-frame ones; the method was immunoSEQ multiplex PCR. The sample shows fewer than 12,000 clones, 85% to 90% of them seen only once. This specimen consisted of blood, obtained from a patient treated with checkpoint blockade. Every receptor here comes from a human donor with melanoma. Both conserved end residues are part of each CDR3. Fields, in order: D gene, CDR3 length, J gene, V gene, clone size, CDR3 protein, CDR3 DNA. D genes are given only for firm matches. For some rows the clone size is stated as once, few or many, or as a class when expanded; others skip it.

- | 14 | TRBJ2-1 | TRBV7-8 | - | CASSSVGHNNEQFF | TGTGCCAGCAGCTCGGTCGGACACAACAATGAGCAGTTCTTC
- | 13 | TRBJ1-4 | TRBV11-2 | - | CASSLQGVEKLFF | TGTGCCAGCAGCTTGCAAGGGGTTGAAAAACTGTTTTTT
- | 15 | TRBJ1-5 | TRBV30 | - | CAWSASRDGYQPQHF | TGTGCCTGGAGTGCCTCCCGGGACGGATATCAGCCCCAGCATTTT
- | 15 | TRBJ2-5 | TRBV5-1 | - | CASSLEGAGGETQYF | TGCGCCAGCAGCTTGGAAGGGGCCGGTGGAGAGACCCAGTACTTC
TRBD2 | 14 | TRBJ2-2 | TRBV5-1 | once | CATSTSGVDGELFF | TGCGCCACCTCGACTAGCGGGGTCGACGGGGAGCTGTTTTTT
- | 13 | TRBJ1-2 | TRBV9 | - | CASSVEGFYGYTF | TGTGCCAGCAGCGTAGAGGGCTTCTATGGCTACACCTTC
- | 13 | TRBJ1-2 | TRBV2 | - | CASSEAAGLRHTF | TGTGCCAGCAGTGAAGCGGCGGGGCTGCGCCACACCTTC
TRBD1 | 18 | TRBJ1-1 | TRBV18 | - | CASSPSGGAERVNTEAFF | TGTGCCAGCTCACCATCAGGGGGCGCGGAGCGGGTGAACACTGAAGCTTTCTTT
- | 14 | TRBJ2-3 | TRBV5-1 | - | CASSLAENTDTQYF | TGCGCCAGCAGCTTGGCCGAAAACACAGATACGCAGTATTTT
- | 17 | TRBJ1-4 | TRBV15 | - | CATSRVRPTATNEKLFF | TGTGCCACCAGCAGAGTGAGGCCGACCGCAACTAATGAAAAACTGTTTTTT
- | 14 | TRBJ1-1 | TRBV7-2 | - | CASSLDPGGTEAFF | TGTGCCAGCAGCTTAGACCCGGGGGGCACTGAAGCTTTCTTT
TRBD2 | 17 | TRBJ2-5 | TRBV5-5 | once | CASSLFSGGPIQETQYF | TGTGCCAGCAGCTTGTTTAGCGGGGGGCCAATCCAAGAGACCCAGTACTTC
- | 15 | TRBJ2-4 | TRBV7-2 | - | CASSFSGPEVSIQYF | TGTGCCAGCAGCTTTTCCGGGCCCGAAGTAAGCATTCAGTACTTC
- | 14 | TRBJ1-4 | TRBV2 | - | CASSGGGSNEKLFF | TGTGCCAGCAGTGGAGGGGGATCTAATGAAAAACTGTTTTTT
- | 14 | TRBJ1-3 | TRBV6-6 | - | CASTSGLSGNTIYF | TGTGCCAGCACCTCCGGGCTCTCTGGAAACACCATATATTTT
- | 14 | TRBJ2-3 | TRBV7-2 | - | CASSLRLEADTQYF | TGTGCCAGCAGCTTAAGACTAGAAGCAGATACGCAGTATTTT
- | 14 | TRBJ2-3 | TRBV21-1 | - | CASSRQGDTDTQYF | TGTGCCAGCAGCCGGCAAGGGGACACAGATACGCAGTATTTT
- | 15 | TRBJ2-2 | TRBV5-1 | - | CASSPDGTNTGELFF | TGCGCCAGCAGCCCGGACGGGACCAACACCGGGGAGCTGTTTTTT
TRBD2 | 15 | TRBJ2-7 | TRBV9 | once | CASSRGGDRPYEQYF | TGTGCCAGCAGCCGCGGGGGGGACAGACCCTACGAGCAGTACTTC
TRBD2 | 15 | TRBJ2-3 | TRBV7-2 | - | CASSLVRGGTDTQYF | TGTGCCAGCAGCTTAGTGCGGGGGGGCACAGATACGCAGTATTTT
- | 12 | TRBJ2-1 | TRBV9 | - | CASTDQTGRVFF | TGTGCCAGCACCGACCAGACGGGTAGGGTGTTCTTC
TRBD1 | 16 | TRBJ1-1 | TRBV2 | - | CARHGPPGQANTEAFF | TGTGCCAGACATGGGCCGCCGGGACAGGCGAACACTGAAGCTTTCTTT
- | 14 | TRBJ2-2 | TRBV7-2 | - | CASSLDRYTGELFF | TGTGCCAGCAGTTTGGACCGATACACCGGGGAGCTGTTTTTT
- | 13 | TRBJ1-2 | TRBV6-1 | - | CASSEGQNYGYTF | TGTGCCAGCAGTGAAGGCCAGAACTATGGCTACACCTTC
- | 12 | TRBJ2-1 | TRBV7-9 | - | CASSPAGGRRFF | TGTGCCAGCAGTCCGGCCGGAGGTAGGCGGTTCTTC
- | 16 | TRBJ2-7 | TRBV5-6 | - | CASSLVGLAGSYEQYF | TGTGCCAGCAGCTTGGTGGGCCTGGCAGGGTCCTACGAGCAGTACTTC
- | 14 | TRBJ1-2 | TRBV2 | - | CASTLGGAHYGYTF | TGTGCCAGCACCCTAGGGGGGGCGCACTATGGCTACACCTTC
TRBD1 | 13 | TRBJ1-2 | TRBV2 | once | CASSADRGHGYTF | TGTGCCAGCAGTGCGGACAGGGGCCATGGCTACACCTTC
- | 13 | TRBJ1-2 | TRBV19 | - | CASSILSNYGYTF | TGTGCCAGTAGTATCCTGAGTAACTATGGCTACACCTTC
- | 13 | TRBJ2-5 | TRBV11-2 | - | CASSATTQETQYF | TGTGCCAGCAGCGCGACTACCCAAGAGACCCAGTACTTC
TRBD1 | 15 | TRBJ2-7 | TRBV19 | - | CASSAGDRGQDEQYF | TGTGCCAGTAGTGCCGGGGACAGGGGGCAGGACGAGCAGTACTTC
- | 17 | TRBJ1-5 | TRBV19 | - | CASSLAGTRVRNQPQHF | TGTGCCAGTAGCCTCGCCGGGACACGTGTACGCAATCAGCCCCAGCATTTT
- | 17 | TRBJ1-5 | TRBV10-3 | - | CAISESEFPGGNQPQHF | TGTGCCATCAGTGAGTCTGAGTTTCCGGGGGGCAATCAGCCCCAGCATTTT